These 12 T cell receptor beta chains were sequenced from one sample in a study of blood T cell repertoires in COVID-19. Method: immunoSEQ multiplex PCR; TCRdb's copy keeps in-frame clones and lacks some. Seen here are roughly 310,000 clones, approximately 90% observed once, and the top ten hold under 5%. Sequencing used peripheral blood. Receptors were obtained from a woman aged 45-65 years with active or convalescent COVID-19.

This clone was detected only once. V is TRBV6-5 and J is TRBJ2-5; 7 nucleotides line up with TRBD2. V lost 0 bases and J lost 6; bases outside the gene matches: 1. The germline V gene encodes CDR1 MNHEY and CDR2 SVGAGI. This CDR3 region has 13 residues. For the CDR3, the DNA is TGTGCCAGCAGTTACTCGGGGGGGAAGACCCAGTACTTC. Its translation is CASSYSGGKTQYF.

The chain couples TRBV6-6 to TRBJ1-2, with TRBD1 identical over 11 bases. V lost 4 bases, J lost 6 bases, and 1 base stayed unmatched. The CDR3 consists of 13 residues. Per the germline V gene, CDR1 is MNHNY and CDR2 is SVGAGI (reference sequence). This CDR3 reads CASSWGQGDGYTF. In nucleotides, the CDR3 is TGTGCCAGCAGTTGGGGACAGGGGGATGGCTACACCTTC.

This clone was counted once. The chain combines TRBV2 with TRBJ1-5; unclear D gene. V lost 4 bases, J lost 5 bases, and 9 bases lay in between. The CDR3 consists of 13 residues. The germline gives CDR1 SNHLY, CDR2 FYNNEI. In nucleotides, the CDR3 is TGTGCCAGCAGTGTAAACAGAGATCAGCCCCAGCATTTT. As protein: CASSVNRDQPQHF.

The rearrangement joins TRBV10-2 to TRBJ1-5, with TRBD1 matching over 8 bases. There are 14 residues in the CDR3. Losses at the gene ends were 7 bases for V and 2 bases for J; bases not matched to a gene: 4. CDR1 and CDR2 from the germline V gene are WSHSY and SAAADI. The CDR3 protein is CASTADRGNQPQHF. The DNA for the CDR3 is TGCGCCAGCACCGCGGACAGGGGCAATCAGCCCCAGCATTTT.

V usage is TRBV9 and J usage is TRBJ2-2, with 7 bases aligning to TRBD1. Germline V gene lookup returns CDR1 SGDLS and CDR2 YYNGEE. V was pared by 2 bases and J by 3 bases, with 7 bases of the junction left unmatched. This CDR3 has 16 amino acids. Here the CDR3 DNA reads TGTGCCAGCAGCGTTAACAGGGGAAGGGACACCGGGGAGCTGTTTTTT. Translated: CASSVNRGRDTGELFF. Drawing the rest from reference TRBV9 and TRBJ2-2, the complete variable domain is DSGVTQTPKHLITATGQRVTLRCSPRSGDLSVYWYQQSLDQGLQFLIQYYNGEERAKGNILERFSAQQFPDLHSELNLSSLELGDSALYFCASSVNRGRDTGELFFGEGSRLTVL.

The CDR3 spells CASSQGQGMSSYNEQFF. The CDR3 nucleotides read TGTGCCAGCAGCCAAGGACAGGGGATGAGCTCCTACAATGAGCAGTTCTTC. The chain joins TRBV5-4 to TRBJ2-1; TRBD1 matches at 9 bases. V gave up 4 bases and J gave up 0 bases; unmatched junction bases: 8. Germline V gene lookup returns CDR1 SGHNT and CDR2 YYREEE (reference sequence). The CDR3 is 17 amino acids. Filled out from reference TRBV5-4 and TRBJ2-1, the complete variable domain reads ETGVTQSPTHLIKTRGQQVTLRCSSQSGHNTVSWYQQALGQGPQFIFQYYREEENGRGNFPPRFSGLQFPNYSSELNVNALELDDSALYLCASSQGQGMSSYNEQFFGPGTRLTVL.

This clone was recorded only once. The chain employs TRBV7-8 and TRBJ1-2; D unresolved. CDR3 size: 14 residues. Germline CDR1 and CDR2: SGHVS and FQNEAQ. V dropped 3 bases and J dropped 3 bases, with 11 bases sitting between them. CDR3 DNA: TGTGCCAGCAGCTTTACGACTGACTACTATGGCTACACCTTC. Encoded protein: CASSFTTDYYGYTF.

The chain combines TRBV15 with TRBJ2-5; D is uncertain. The germline V gene has CDR1 LNHNV and CDR2 YYDKDF (reference sequence). This CDR3 is built from 13 residues. V gave up 3 bases and J gave up 5 bases, with 10 bases separating them. The CDR3 spells CATSRESWETQYF. In DNA, the CDR3 is TGTGCCACCAGCAGGGAGTCCTGGGAGACCCAGTACTTC.

V and J are TRBV6-2 or TRBV6-3 and TRBJ2-3; 14 nucleotides line up with TRBD2. The CDR3 sequence is 16 residues long. Trimming at V came to 5 bases and at J to 4 bases, leaving 5 bases not matched to a gene. Germline-derived CDR1 and CDR2 are MNHEY and SVGEGT. CDR3 sequence: CASSKTSGGASDTQYF. The CDR3 nucleotides read TGTGCCAGCAGTAAGACTAGCGGGGGGGCTTCAGATACGCAGTATTTT.

The chain has TRBV6-5 and TRBJ1-6; a weak D match, TRBD1 (6 bases). The CDR3 is 15 amino acids. V was pared by 2 bases and J by 10 bases, with 15 bases between. CDR1 is MNHEY, CDR2 SVGAGI, per germline. CDR3 bases: TGTGCCAGCAGTTACGCCAGGGGTTCAGGGTCACCCCTCCACTTT. Encoded protein: CASSYARGSGSPLHF.

The chain joins TRBV3-1 (or the pseudogene TRBV3-2) to TRBJ1-5; no clear D gene. The CDR3 consists of 16 residues. V was pared by 0 bases and J by 0 bases, with 9 bases between. The germline V gene encodes CDR1 LGHDT and CDR2 YNNKEL (reference sequence). CDR3 amino acids: CASSQEPQYSNQPQHF. The CDR3 nucleotides are TGTGCCAGCAGCCAAGAGCCGCAGTATAGCAATCAGCCCCAGCATTTT.

The V call is TRBV11-2, the J call TRBJ2-2, with TRBD2 matching 7 bases. This CDR3 is built from 18 residues. The V segment lost 5 bases and the J segment 0 bases; nucleotides outside the gene matches: 12. Germline values: CDR1 SGHAT, CDR2 FQNNGV. This chain's CDR3 is CASSPGTNPRANTGELFF. In DNA form, the CDR3 reads TGTGCCAGCAGCCCTGGGACTAACCCAAGAGCGAACACCGGGGAGCTGTTTTTT.